This TCR beta chain was identified in a study of neurological immune-mediated disorders. 5'RACE with 10-nucleotide random UMIs produced the cDNA. Each CDR3 protein is one row after TCRdb ran MiXCR on the 5' RACE reads. The table shows 36,000 or so distinct CDR3 sequences, with 10% occurring only once. This clonotype was observed at least ten times. CDR1 and CDR2 from the germline V gene are DFQATT and SNEGSKA (reference sequence). The CDR3 sequence is 14 residues long. V trimming: 6 bases; J trimming: 2 bases; junction bases outside the gene matches: 8. The chain is built from TRBV20-1 and TRBJ1-1; 8 nucleotides match TRBD1. Material: PBMCs. The clonotype originates from a woman in her twenties or thirties with HTLV-1-associated myelopathy (HAM/TSP). The chain's CDR3 is CSALTGAGNTEAFF. The CDR3 DNA is TGCAGTGCGTTGACAGGGGCGGGAAACACTGAAGCTTTCTTT.